The clone carrying this T cell receptor beta chain was seen once. Here immunoSEQ multiplex PCR was the method, and the copy in TCRdb shows in-frame clones only, minus some. There are 50,000 to 65,000 clones in the sample; about 91% occur only once, and under 2% lies in the top ten. The data originate from a study of T cell changes during pregnancy in multiple sclerosis. V dropped 6 bases and J dropped 7 bases, with 13 bases sitting between them. Germline V lookup: CDR1 MNHEY, CDR2 SVGAGI. The CDR3 is 12 residues long. This chain links TRBV6-5 with TRBJ2-7; unclear D gene. The sequencing here drew on peripheral blood, taken after pregnancy. The sequence was collected from a female donor with multiple sclerosis, enrolled in a pregnancy study. Here the CDR3 reads CASRGSLIEQYF. In DNA, the CDR3 is TGTGCCAGCAGGGGCAGCTTAATAGAGCAGTACTTC.